This paragraph reports one T cell receptor beta chain. Its antigen is unknown. This CDR3 is built from 15 residues. Germline V gene lookup returns CDR1 SEHNR and CDR2 FQNEAQ (reference sequence). Every subset of CD8+ T cells was sorted in triplicate at roughly 300,000 cells each. The entry originates in a study of CXCR3-negative and CXCR3-positive naive CD8 T cells. Study details: Sequencing gave 110 million to 150 million TRB reads overall, about 1.5 +/- 0.3 million per library.

The study's findings and limits: The TRB CDR3s that CXCR3-positive naive cells carried were more hydrophobic than those of CXCR3-negative naive cells. Partially decreased CXCR3 expression was recorded after cryopreservation, and fresh PBMCs were used in most assays.

UMI-labeled 5' RACE yielded the TRB cDNA libraries. TCRdb re-called the 5' RACE reads and catalogs CDR3 proteins one per entry, DNA excluded. This specimen shows 100,000 to 150,000 distinct CDR3 sequences; the ten leading clones hold 0.45% to 0.55%. Sequencing input: naive CXCR3- CD8+ T cells from blood. Subset defined: CD45RO-CCR7+CD27+CD95- naive CD8+ T cells lacking CXCR3 (TNR3-). The TCR was taken from a human donor in good health. Some clones in this sample may be carry-over from other donors' samples. The chain uses TRBV7-9 and TRBJ1-1. CDR3 protein: CASSLGPVFVTEAFF. Full variable domain (rest looked up from reference TRBV7-9 and TRBJ1-1): DTGVSQNPRHKITKRGQNVTFRCDPISEHNRLYWYRQTLGQGPEFLTYFQNEAQLEKSRLLSDRFSAERPKGSFSTLEIQRTEQGDSAMYLCASSLGPVFVTEAFFGQGTRLTVV.